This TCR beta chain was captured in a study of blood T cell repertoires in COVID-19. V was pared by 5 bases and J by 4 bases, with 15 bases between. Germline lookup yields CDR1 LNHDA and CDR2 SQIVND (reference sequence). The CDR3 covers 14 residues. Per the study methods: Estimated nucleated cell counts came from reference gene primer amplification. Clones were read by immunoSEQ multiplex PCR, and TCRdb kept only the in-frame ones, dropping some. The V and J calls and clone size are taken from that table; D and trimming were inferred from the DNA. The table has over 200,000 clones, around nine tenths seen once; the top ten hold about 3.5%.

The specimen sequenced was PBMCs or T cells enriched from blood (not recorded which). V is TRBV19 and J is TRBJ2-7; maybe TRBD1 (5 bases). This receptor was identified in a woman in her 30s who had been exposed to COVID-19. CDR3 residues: CASSLGQGSYEQYF. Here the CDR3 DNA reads TGTGCCAGTAGTCTTGGGCAGGGCAGTTACGAGCAGTACTTC. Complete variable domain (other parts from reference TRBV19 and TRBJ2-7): DGGITQSPKYLFRKEGQNVTLSCEQNLNHDAMYWYRQDPGQGLRLIYYSQIVNDFQKGDIAEGYSVSREKKESFPLTVTSAQKNPTAFYLCASSLGQGSYEQYFGPGTRLTVT.